The 24 T cell receptor beta chains listed next were all sequenced from one sample in a study of cytomegalovirus exposure and HLA in healthy donors. With 60 Vbeta and 13 Jbeta primers, the PCR was carried out. Assay: immunoSEQ multiplex PCR; the TCRdb copy retains only in-frame clones and omits some. The sample holds under 250,000 clones; around 83% are singletons and the top ten take roughly a tenth. The sample consisted of PBMCs. All receptors derive from a woman in her forties or fifties in good health and CMV-seropositive.

The rearrangement uses TRBV5-1 and TRBJ1-2; TRBD1 agrees at 9 bases. V was clipped by 0 bases and J by 8 bases; unmatched bases: 5. Germline values: CDR1 SGHRS, CDR2 YFSETQ. The CDR3 runs to 14 residues. CDR3 sequence reads: CASSLDRDRVGYTF. The CDR3 DNA reads TGCGCCAGCAGCTTGGACCGGGACAGGGTGGGCTACACCTTC.

The gene calls are TRBV28 and TRBJ1-1; possible D gene TRBD1, 6 bases. The germline gives CDR1 MDHEN, CDR2 SYDVKM. The CDR3 is made up of 15 amino acids. Trimming took 5 bases from V and 2 from J, leaving 15 bases between them. CDR3 residues: CASSPRTELNTEAFF. CDR3 sequence (DNA): TGTGCCAGCAGTCCCCGGACAGAGTTAAACACTGAAGCTTTCTTT.

CDR3 in amino acids: CASSPVGGVNNEQFF. CDR3 sequence (DNA): TGTGCCAGCTCACCAGTGGGGGGGGTCAACAATGAGCAGTTCTTC. This chain links TRBV18 with TRBJ2-1; 7 bases are shared with TRBD2. The CDR3 is 15 amino acids. V dropped 2 bases and J dropped 5; count of bases not matched to a gene: 6. Looked up from germline, CDR1 is KGHSH and CDR2 is LQKENI.

The chain joins TRBV6-5 to TRBJ2-3; TRBD1 is a possible D gene (5 bases). Germline V gene data show CDR1 as MNHEY and CDR2 as SVGAGI. The CDR3 runs to 13 residues. Trimming stripped 4 bases from V and 11 bases from J, with 16 bases between. Here the CDR3 reads CASSSHGQGWQYF. The CDR3, as DNA: TGTGCCAGCAGTTCCCACGGCCAGGGATGGCAGTATTTT.

The chain links TRBV9 to TRBJ2-1; 10 bases align to TRBD1. CDR1 SGDLS and CDR2 YYNGEE come from the germline V gene. This CDR3 is built from 16 residues. V lost 0 bases and J lost 10; bases outside the gene matches: 10. The CDR3 bases are TGTGCCAGCAGCGTAGTGGCCGGGACAGGGGTCTTAGAGCAGTTCTTC. Protein product: CASSVVAGTGVLEQFF.

The chain couples TRBV5-6 to TRBJ2-5; 9 positions agree with TRBD1. The J call could be wrong; TRBJ2-7 is a better fit for the DNA end. This CDR3 is 15 amino acids long. The germline V gene encodes CDR1 SGHDT and CDR2 YYEEEE. CDR3 loop: CASSWTGTGIYEQYF. In DNA, the CDR3 is TGTGCCAGCAGCTGGACCGGGACAGGGATATACGAGCAGTACTTC.

The rearrangement joins TRBV7-2 to TRBJ1-1; D is unclear. V gave up 2 bases and J gave up 3 bases, with 10 bases separating them. The CDR3 has 14 residues. Germline V gives CDR1 SGHTA, CDR2 FQGNSA. In DNA form, the CDR3 reads TGTGCCAGCAGCTTATTTCTCCGAGACACTGAAGCTTTCTTT. Its translation: CASSLFLRDTEAFF.

To note about this clone: In the same sample, other DNA sequences code for this CDR3. The rearrangement links TRBV19 to TRBJ1-3, with 7 bases matching TRBD1. The germline gives CDR1 LNHDA, CDR2 SQIVND (reference sequence). The CDR3 is made up of 14 amino acids. J was trimmed by 0 bases and V by 7 bases; bases with no gene match: 3. The CDR3 DNA follows: TGTGCCAGTAAGGCAGGGGGCTCTGGAAACACCATATATTTT. Residues: CASKAGGSGNTIYF.

The V gene is TRBV7-2, the J gene TRBJ1-4; TRBD1 matches at 8 bases. CDR3 length: 16 amino acids. CDR1 is SGHTA and CDR2 is FQGNSA in the germline V gene. After removal of 3 bases from V and 4 bases from J, the junction contained 7 bases not matched to a gene. The CDR3 DNA is TGTGCCAGCAGCTTGACTTCAGGGGGCGTTAATGAAAAACTGTTTTTT. Translated: CASSLTSGGVNEKLFF.

This chain uses TRBV18 with TRBJ1-4; 9 bases align to TRBD1. The CDR3 is 16 residues long. Germline CDR1 is KGHSH and CDR2 is LQKENI. V shed 3 bases, J shed 4 bases, and the junction held 6 bases outside the gene matches. CDR3 nucleotides: TGTGCCAGCTCACCTCGGACAGGGGACTATAATGAAAAACTGTTTTTT. Encoded protein: CASSPRTGDYNEKLFF. Filled out from reference TRBV18 and TRBJ1-4, the complete variable domain reads NAGVMQNPRHLVRRRGQEARLRCSPMKGHSHVYWYRQLPEEGLKFMVYLQKENIIDESGMPKERFSAEFPKEGPSILRIQQVVRGDSAAYFCASSPRTGDYNEKLFFGSGTQLSVL.

The chain joins TRBV29-1 to TRBJ1-4; 7 bases agree with TRBD1. CDR1 and CDR2 (germline): SQVTM, ANQGSEA. The CDR3 covers 13 residues. V trimming: 5 bases; J trimming: 6 bases; junction bases outside the gene matches: 6. CDR3 DNA: TGCAGCGTTTGGGACAGTTGGGATGAAAAACTGTTTTTT. Translated, it gives CSVWDSWDEKLFF.

This chain links TRBV5-4 with TRBJ2-3, with 9 bases fitting TRBD2. In germline, CDR1 is SGHNT, CDR2 YYREEE (reference sequence). The CDR3 sequence is 17 residues long. V was pared by 0 bases and J by 2 bases, with 7 bases of the junction left unmatched. CDR3 amino acids: CASSLDLAGDNTDTQYF. In DNA form, the CDR3 reads TGTGCCAGCAGCTTGGATTTAGCGGGGGATAACACAGATACGCAGTATTTT. Drawing the rest from reference TRBV5-4 and TRBJ2-3, the complete variable domain is ETGVTQSPTHLIKTRGQQVTLRCSSQSGHNTVSWYQQALGQGPQFIFQYYREEENGRGNFPPRFSGLQFPNYSSELNVNALELDDSALYLCASSLDLAGDNTDTQYFGPGTRLTVL.

The J gene is TRBJ1-2, the V gene TRBV6-1, with D possibly TRBD1 on 5 matching bases. Germline V gives CDR1 MNHNS, CDR2 SASEGT. This CDR3 has 14 amino acids. V gave up 4 bases and J gave up 5 bases, with 14 bases separating them. As DNA, the CDR3 is TGTGCCAGCAGTGGAAACAGACAGAGGTATGGCTACACCTTC. Translation gives CASSGNRQRYGYTF.

The V call is TRBV6-5, the J call TRBJ1-2; 9 bases agree with TRBD1. Trimming at V came to 6 bases and at J to 4 bases, leaving 6 bases not matched to a gene. CDR1 and CDR2 from the germline V gene are MNHEY and SVGAGI. This CDR3 region has 14 residues. In DNA form, the CDR3 reads TGTGCCAGCAGAAAACTGACAGGGGGCTATGGCTACACCTTC. This gives the protein CASRKLTGGYGYTF.

The sample holds one count of this clone. The V call is TRBV6-1, the J call TRBJ1-2, with 8 bases matching TRBD1. Trimming cost V 8 bases and J 6 bases; bases outside gene matches: 14. Germline lookup yields CDR1 MNHNS and CDR2 SASEGT. This CDR3 has 15 amino acids. The CDR3 DNA follows: TGTGCCAGCTTTGACATGGGCAGGGGGCGAAATGGCTACACCTTC. Encoded protein: CASFDMGRGRNGYTF.

J is TRBJ1-1 and V is TRBV28; TRBD1 matches 9 bases. With V trimmed by 7 bases and J by 5 bases, 8 bases remained unmatched. The CDR3 is made up of 14 amino acids. Germline V gene data show CDR1 as MDHEN and CDR2 as SYDVKM. CDR3 bases: TGTGCCAGCATCCGGGACAGGGCATATACTGAAGCTTTCTTT. Its translation: CASIRDRAYTEAFF.

The chain employs TRBV7-3 and TRBJ2-3; the D is unclear. Trimming took 3 bases from V and 1 from J, leaving 5 bases between them. The CDR3 is made up of 13 amino acids. Per germline, CDR1 SGHTA and CDR2 FQGTGA. CDR3 nucleotide sequence: TGTGCCAGCAGCTTTATCCGCACAGATACGCAGTATTTT. Translating gives CASSFIRTDTQYF.

This chain joins TRBV28 and TRBJ2-3; 7 nucleotides align to TRBD1. Germline-derived CDR1 and CDR2 are MDHEN and SYDVKM. The CDR3 is 16 residues long. Trimming removed 5 bases from V and 1 base from J; junction bases left unmatched: 9. The CDR3 nucleotides are TGTGCCAGCAGTGAACTGAGGGACAGACGCACAGATACGCAGTATTTT. It codes for CASSELRDRRTDTQYF.

This chain uses TRBV18 with TRBJ2-7, with D tentatively TRBD2 (5 bases). Trimming cost V 3 bases and J 2 bases, with 11 bases left between them. Per the germline V gene, CDR1 is KGHSH and CDR2 is LQKENI. The CDR3 consists of 14 residues. CDR3 sequence reads: CASSPGLLPYEQYF. As DNA, the CDR3 is TGTGCCAGCTCACCCGGACTCCTCCCCTACGAGCAGTACTTC.

V usage is TRBV5-1 and J usage is TRBJ1-2; 11 nucleotides align to TRBD1. Germline CDR1 reads SGHRS; CDR2 reads YFSETQ. The CDR3 contains 14 residues. The J segment lost 4 bases and the V segment lost 4 bases, leaving 3 bases of the junction unmatched. CDR3 bases: TGCGCCAGCAGCCGGACAGGGGGCATCTATGGCTACACCTTC. Translated, it gives CASSRTGGIYGYTF. Looking up the rest from reference TRBV5-1 and TRBJ1-2 gives the full variable domain: KAGVTQTPRYLIKTRGQQVTLSCSPISGHRSVSWYQQTPGQGLQFLFEYFSETQRNKGNFPGRFSGRQFSNSRSEMNVSTLELGDSALYLCASSRTGGIYGYTFGSGTRLTVV.

The chain employs TRBV7-6 and TRBJ2-3, with a tentative D call TRBD2 (6 bases). V dropped 4 bases and J dropped 4 bases, with 12 bases sitting between them. This CDR3 region has 14 residues. Germline CDR1 reads SGHVS; CDR2 reads FNYEAQ. The CDR3: CASSSPTGADTQYF. CDR3 bases: TGTGCCAGCAGCTCCCCCACGGGGGCAGATACGCAGTATTTT.

This chain uses TRBV5-1 with TRBJ1-1, with a possible D match to TRBD1 (5 bases). The CDR3 runs to 15 residues. Trimming took 0 bases from V and 2 from J, leaving 11 bases between them. CDR1 is SGHRS, CDR2 YFSETQ, per germline. CDR3 amino acids: CASSLDWGLNTEAFF. Here the CDR3 DNA reads TGCGCCAGCAGCTTGGATTGGGGCTTAAACACTGAAGCTTTCTTT.

The V gene is TRBV29-1, the J gene TRBJ2-5; TRBD1 aligns across 9 bases. V lost 6 bases, J lost 3 bases, and 5 bases stayed unmatched. The CDR3 length is 13 residues. Germline V CDR1 and CDR2: SQVTM, ANQGSEA. The CDR3 sequence: CSVAWTGEETQYF. The CDR3 bases are TGCAGCGTCGCCTGGACAGGGGAAGAGACCCAGTACTTC.

CDR3 coding DNA: TGTGCCAGCAGGCGTGGCGGGCGGGGGGCCTACAATGAGCAGTTCTTC. This codes for CASRRGGRGAYNEQFF. The V gene is TRBV7-9, the J gene TRBJ2-1, with TRBD2 matching 8 bases. This CDR3 contains 16 residues. CDR1 is SEHNR and CDR2 is FQNEAQ in the germline V gene (reference sequence). The ends lost 6 bases at V and 2 bases at J; junction bases unmatched: 9.